This TCR beta chain was retrieved from a study of glioma-infiltrating T cells after dendritic cell vaccination. TCRdb keeps only in-frame clones here, not all; method: immunoSEQ multiplex PCR. The table includes tens of thousands of clones, more than 75% detected once. V lost 4 bases to trimming and J lost 3 bases, with 16 bases between them. Germline V gene data show CDR1 as SGHDT and CDR2 as YYEEEE. This CDR3 spans 15 amino acids. The specimen comprised blood, sampled before dendritic cell vaccination. The rearrangement uses TRBV5-6 and TRBJ1-1, with D possibly being TRBD1 (6 bases). This TCR was sampled from a human donor with glioblastoma. CDR3 region: CASSAAKRGYTEAFF. The CDR3 region has the DNA TGTGCCAGCAGCGCCGCCAAAAGGGGGTACACTGAAGCTTTCTTT.